Following are 15 T cell receptor beta chains from one sample sequenced in a study of OX40 agonist ivuxolimab in advanced cancers. Libraries were prepared by immunoSEQ multiplex PCR; TCRdb keeps only in-frame clonotypes and omits some of them. The sample records 65,000 to 100,000 clones, more than 90% being singletons. Sample: CD4+ or CD8+ T cells sorted from blood, taken in a trial of the OX40 agonist ivuxolimab. These receptors were collected from an adult with an advanced solid tumor such as melanoma, head and neck, liver or kidney cancer.

This chain connects TRBV27 to TRBJ1-6; possibly TRBD1 for D (5 bases). V lost 6 bases and J lost 8, with 14 bases in between. Germline CDR1 reads MNHEY; CDR2 reads SMNVEV (reference sequence). The CDR3 totals 14 residues. The CDR3 here is CASRPKGADSPLHF. DNA of the CDR3: TGTGCCAGCAGACCTAAAGGGGCTGATTCACCCCTCCACTTT.

V gene TRBV6-5 combines with J gene TRBJ2-7; the D gene is possibly TRBD2 (5 bases). CDR1 and CDR2 (germline): MNHEY, SVGAGI. The CDR3 spans 11 residues. Trimming took off 6 bases at V and 6 bases at J, with 9 bases between the two ends. In DNA form, the CDR3 reads TGTGCCAGCAGCTTAGCGTCCGAGCAGTACTTC. Residues: CASSLASEQYF.

The gene calls are TRBV7-2 and TRBJ2-4; TRBD2 matches at 13 bases. The V and J ends lost 5 bases and 0 bases, in that order; junction bases with no gene match: 10. Germline-derived CDR1 and CDR2 are SGHTA and FQGNSA. The CDR3 consists of 19 residues. CDR3 residues: CASSPIGTSGILAKNIQYF. The CDR3 DNA sequence: TGTGCCAGCAGCCCCATCGGGACTAGCGGGATATTAGCCAAAAACATTCAGTACTTC.

The chain couples TRBV18 to TRBJ2-7, with 8 bases fitting TRBD2. V lost 6 bases to trimming and J lost 0 bases; unmatched junction nucleotides: 10. The V gene's germline CDR1 is KGHSH and CDR2 LQKENI. This CDR3 contains 16 residues. The CDR3: CASSPMTGGSSYEQYF. CDR3 nucleotide sequence: TGTGCCAGCTCCCCCATGACGGGAGGGAGCTCCTACGAGCAGTACTTC.

This sequence joins TRBV7-6 and TRBJ2-5; D is tentatively TRBD1 or TRBD2 (7 bases each). Germline CDR1 is SGHVS and CDR2 is FNYEAQ. CDR3 length equals 13 residues. V was trimmed by 5 bases and J by 5 bases, leaving 12 bases between them. The CDR3 spells CASSPGGEETQYF. The CDR3 DNA is TGTGCCAGCAGCCCAGGGGGGGAGGAGACCCAGTACTTC.

The rearrangement uses TRBV6-1 and TRBJ2-1; 8 bases line up with TRBD2. CDR3 length: 15 residues. V lost 10 bases and J lost 4; bases outside the gene matches: 12. Germline CDR1 and CDR2: MNHNS and SASEGT. The CDR3 sequence: CATLKPSGLYNEQFF. The CDR3 coding sequence is TGTGCCACCCTAAAGCCTAGCGGGTTGTACAATGAGCAGTTCTTC.

The rearrangement links TRBV2 to TRBJ1-2; no firm D call. Germline CDR1 and CDR2: SNHLY and FYNNEI. The CDR3 is 14 amino acids. Trimming cost V 5 bases and J 4 bases, with 14 bases left between them. The CDR3 is CASSYDGEVYGYTF. The DNA for the CDR3 is TGTGCCAGCAGTTACGACGGGGAGGTCTATGGCTACACCTTC.

The chain employs TRBV18 and TRBJ1-5; D call uncertain. The germline CDR1 and CDR2 sequences are KGHSH and LQKENI. The CDR3 has 17 amino acids. Trimming took 3 bases from V and 2 from J, leaving 17 bases between them. The CDR3: CASSPSPVGRGNQPQHF. DNA of the CDR3: TGTGCCAGCTCACCGTCGCCGGTCGGAAGGGGCAATCAGCCCCAGCATTTT.

This clone was seen more than once but under ten times. In the same sample, other DNA sequences code for this CDR3. V and J are TRBV28 and TRBJ1-1; D gene uncertain. The CDR3 runs 12 residues. Trimming stripped 2 bases from V and 6 bases from J, with 7 bases between. Germline loops: CDR1 MDHEN, CDR2 SYDVKM. The CDR3 region has the DNA TGTGCCAGCAGTTTAAGTCCGGCTGAAGCTTTCTTT. This sequence encodes CASSLSPAEAFF.

The CDR3 sequence: CASRVAGAGTDTQYF. CDR3 nucleotide sequence: TGTGCCAGCAGGGTAGCGGGAGCCGGCACAGATACGCAGTATTTT. The rearrangement uses TRBV6-1 and TRBJ2-3; 9 positions agree with TRBD2. Germline V gives CDR1 MNHNS, CDR2 SASEGT. V dropped 6 bases and J dropped 1; count of bases not matched to a gene: 5. The CDR3 consists of 15 residues.

The chain carries TRBV15 and TRBJ2-1; D possibly uses TRBD1 or TRBD2 (6 bases each). The CDR3 is 16 residues long. V shed 5 bases and J shed 0 bases, with 14 bases lying between them. Germline CDR1 and CDR2: LNHNV and YYDKDF (reference sequence). The CDR3 reads CATSGGTLISYNEQFF. The CDR3 coding sequence is TGTGCCACCAGCGGGGGGACACTAATCTCCTACAATGAGCAGTTCTTC.

The gene calls are TRBV7-8 and TRBJ2-7; 12 nucleotides match TRBD2. The CDR3 is 15 residues long. V trimming: 4 bases; J trimming: 2 bases; junction bases outside the gene matches: 3. Germline V gene lookup returns CDR1 SGHVS and CDR2 FQNEAQ. The CDR3 spells CASSSRLAGAYEQYF. The DNA for the CDR3 is TGTGCCAGCAGCTCGCGACTAGCGGGGGCCTACGAGCAGTACTTC.

The chain recombines TRBV29-1 with TRBJ2-4; perhaps TRBD1 as D (6 bases). Germline loops: CDR1 SQVTM, CDR2 ANQGSEA. This CDR3 has 12 residues. The germline V and J ends were trimmed by 4 bases and 5 bases, with 9 bases remaining between them. CDR3 in amino acids: CSVGTAENIQYF. DNA for the CDR3: TGCAGCGTTGGGACAGCTGAAAACATTCAGTACTTC. The entire variable domain, with the rest obtained from reference TRBV29-1 and TRBJ2-4, is as follows: SAVISQKPSRDICQRGTSLTIQCQVDSQVTMMFWYRQQPGQSLTLIATANQGSEATYESGFVIDKFPISRPNLTFSTLTVSNMSPEDSSIYLCSVGTAENIQYFGAGTRLSVL.

The chain joins TRBV7-2 to TRBJ2-3, with 11 bases lining up with TRBD2. With V trimmed by 0 bases and J by 6 bases, 5 bases remained unmatched. The CDR3 consists of 16 residues. Germline V CDR1 and CDR2: SGHTA, FQGNSA. CDR3 bases: TGTGCCAGCAGCTTAGCCCAGAGGACTAGCGGGGATACGCAGTATTTT. Protein sequence: CASSLAQRTSGDTQYF.

DNA for the CDR3: TGTGCCAGCATTCTAGAGGGCATTACTAACTATGGCTACACCTTC. This encodes CASILEGITNYGYTF. The rearrangement uses TRBV2 and TRBJ1-2; D gene ambiguous. The CDR3 is made up of 15 amino acids. The germline V gene encodes CDR1 SNHLY and CDR2 FYNNEI. V lost 7 bases to trimming and J lost 0 bases, with 15 bases between them.